The rows below give T cell receptor beta chains drawn from one sample of a study of blood T cell repertoires in COVID-19. Assay used: immunoSEQ multiplex PCR; TCRdb lists only in-frame clones, some missing. The profile shows more than 110,000 clones, 84% of them singletons. The sequenced sample was peripheral blood. Source of these receptors: a woman at least 80 years old in a cohort sampled during active or convalescent COVID-19. Each CDR3 is given with its conserved first and last residue. D genes are given only for firm matches. Rows may omit the clone size; those that give it use once, few, many or a size class.

V gene: TRBV7-3
clone size: -
D gene: TRBD1
J gene: TRBJ1-1
CDR3 DNA: TGTGCCAGCAGCTTAAGAGGGACAGGGGGCGGTGAAGCTTTCTTT
CDR3 protein: CASSLRGTGGGEAFF

V gene: TRBV5-6
clone size: -
D gene: -
J gene: TRBJ2-1
CDR3 DNA: TGTGCCAGCAGCGGCCAGGCCCTGGTCGGGCAGTTCTTC
CDR3 protein: CASSGQALVGQFF

V gene: TRBV18
clone size: -
D gene: -
J gene: TRBJ2-3
CDR3 DNA: TGTGCCAGCTCCTCGGGGGACACAGATACGCAGTATTTT
CDR3 protein: CASSSGDTDTQYF

V gene: TRBV13
clone size: -
D gene: TRBD1
J gene: TRBJ2-1
CDR3 DNA: TGTGCCAGCAGCGGACAGGGGTTTTATTTCTTC
CDR3 protein: CASSGQGFYFF

V gene: TRBV6-5
clone size: once
D gene: -
J gene: TRBJ1-2
CDR3 DNA: TGTGCCGGCGGACAGAGGAGAGTCAGCTATGGCTACACCTTC
CDR3 protein: CAGGQRRVSYGYTF

V gene: TRBV6-5
clone size: -
D gene: -
J gene: TRBJ1-2
CDR3 DNA: TGTGCCAGCAGCCAATACTATTCTAACTATGGCTACACCTTC
CDR3 protein: CASSQYYSNYGYTF

V gene: TRBV14
clone size: -
D gene: TRBD1
J gene: TRBJ1-1
CDR3 DNA: TGTGCCAGCAGCTGGACAGGGGGGGGCACTGAAGCTTTCTTT
CDR3 protein: CASSWTGGGTEAFF

V gene: TRBV25-1
clone size: -
D gene: -
J gene: TRBJ2-2
CDR3 DNA: TGTGCCAGCAGTGAGGTGGCGGGAACCGGGGAGCTGTTTTTT
CDR3 protein: CASSEVAGTGELFF

V gene: TRBV12-2
clone size: -
D gene: -
J gene: TRBJ1-6
CDR3 DNA: TGTGCAAGCCCAGATTCACCCCTCCACTTT
CDR3 protein: CASPDSPLHF

V gene: TRBV5-1
clone size: -
D gene: -
J gene: TRBJ2-1
CDR3 DNA: TGCGCCAGCAGGGGTGACGAGGACAATGAGCAGTTCTTC
CDR3 protein: CASRGDEDNEQFF

V gene: TRBV27
clone size: -
D gene: TRBD2
J gene: TRBJ2-7
CDR3 DNA: TGTGCCAGCAGTCTCCGGGAGGGGAACTACGAGCAGTACTTC
CDR3 protein: CASSLREGNYEQYF

V gene: TRBV4-2
clone size: -
D gene: -
J gene: TRBJ1-5
CDR3 DNA: TGTGCCAGCAGCCCCGGGGGGGCAGATGGGCGTTATCAGCCCCAGCATTTT
CDR3 protein: CASSPGGADGRYQPQHF

V gene: TRBV7-8
clone size: -
D gene: -
J gene: TRBJ1-1
CDR3 DNA: TGTGCCAGCAGCCCGAAGGGACATTTGAACACTGAAGCTTTCTTT
CDR3 protein: CASSPKGHLNTEAFF

V gene: TRBV19
clone size: -
D gene: TRBD1
J gene: TRBJ1-6
CDR3 DNA: TGTGCCAGCCGCCATTGGGGACAGGGGAATAATTCACCCCTCCACTTT
CDR3 protein: CASRHWGQGNNSPLHF

V gene: TRBV18
clone size: once
D gene: TRBD1
J gene: TRBJ1-2
CDR3 DNA: TGTGCCAGCTCACCACGTTCGGGACAGCCAGACCGTGGCTACACCTTC
CDR3 protein: CASSPRSGQPDRGYTF

V gene: TRBV27
clone size: -
D gene: -
J gene: TRBJ1-2
CDR3 DNA: TGTGCCAGCCGTTGGCGCGGCCTGGTAGGAGGCTACACCTTC
CDR3 protein: CASRWRGLVGGYTF

V gene: TRBV27
clone size: -
D gene: TRBD1
J gene: TRBJ2-4
CDR3 DNA: TGTGCCAGCAGTACCCTGGGACAGGGAAACATTCAGTACTTC
CDR3 protein: CASSTLGQGNIQYF

V gene: TRBV6-5
clone size: -
D gene: TRBD2
J gene: TRBJ2-5
CDR3 DNA: TGTGCCAGCAGTAGTCTAGCGGGGGCTCCGGAGACCCAGTACTTC
CDR3 protein: CASSSLAGAPETQYF

V gene: TRBV5-1
clone size: -
D gene: -
J gene: TRBJ1-3
CDR3 DNA: TGCGCCAGCAGCTCCAACGGACTGATCTCTGGAAACACCATATATTTT
CDR3 protein: CASSSNGLISGNTIYF

V gene: TRBV7-2
clone size: -
D gene: -
J gene: TRBJ1-1
CDR3 DNA: TGTGCCAGCAGCTTCCCAGGTTCTTTGAACACTGAAGCTTTCTTT
CDR3 protein: CASSFPGSLNTEAFF

V gene: TRBV29-1
clone size: -
D gene: TRBD1
J gene: TRBJ1-1
CDR3 DNA: TGCAGCGTGTCAGGGGGCGCGAGGACTGAAGCTTTCTTT
CDR3 protein: CSVSGGARTEAFF

V gene: TRBV18
clone size: -
D gene: TRBD2
J gene: TRBJ2-1
CDR3 DNA: TGTGCCAGCTCACCGGGAAGCGGGGGGCCAAACAATGAGCAGTTCTTC
CDR3 protein: CASSPGSGGPNNEQFF

V gene: TRBV5-1
clone size: once
D gene: -
J gene: TRBJ2-1
CDR3 DNA: TGCGCCAGCAGCTTGTCCAGGGCCCGGTTCTTC
CDR3 protein: CASSLSRARFF

V gene: TRBV24-1
clone size: -
D gene: -
J gene: TRBJ2-1
CDR3 DNA: TGTGCCACCAGTTTTTACGGGGAGCAGTTCTTC
CDR3 protein: CATSFYGEQFF

V gene: TRBV28
clone size: once
D gene: TRBD2
J gene: TRBJ2-3
CDR3 DNA: TGTGCCAGCAGTTCCTTTAGCGGGGATAGCACAGATACGCAGTATTTT
CDR3 protein: CASSSFSGDSTDTQYF

V gene: TRBV7-9
clone size: once
D gene: TRBD1
J gene: TRBJ1-3
CDR3 DNA: TGTGCCAGCAGCTTCGGGACAGGGGCGTCGATATATTTT
CDR3 protein: CASSFGTGASIYF